The 22 T cell receptor beta chains below were found in one sample sequenced in a study of shared clonotypes between healthy human individuals. Generated by immunoSEQ multiplex PCR, the TCRdb table keeps only in-frame clones and is missing some. The table lists millions of clones, 85% to 95% of them singletons. Material for sequencing was naive CD4+ T cells sorted from blood. The subset here: CD45RA+ positively selected. All receptors come from a man in his late teens or twenties in good health.

This chain joins TRBV5-6 and TRBJ1-5; 10 bases map to TRBD1. With 3 bases clipped from V and 4 bases from J, the junction kept 10 bases outside the gene matches. The germline V gene has CDR1 SGHDT and CDR2 YYEEEE. There are 17 residues in the CDR3. The CDR3 spells CASSSGTGARGNQPQHF. In nucleotides, the CDR3 is TGTGCCAGCAGCTCCGGGACAGGGGCCCGAGGGAATCAGCCCCAGCATTTT.

The rearrangement joins TRBV2 to TRBJ2-5; D remains ambiguous. Looked up from germline, CDR1 is SNHLY and CDR2 is FYNNEI. V shed 5 bases and J shed 4 bases, with 8 bases lying between them. The CDR3 is 12 amino acids. For the CDR3, the DNA is TGTGCCAGCAGTTTCGCCCGAGAGACCCAGTACTTC. Translating gives CASSFARETQYF.

The chain combines TRBV13 with TRBJ2-1; 9 nucleotides match TRBD1. This CDR3 contains 16 residues. V dropped 6 bases and J dropped 3; count of bases not matched to a gene: 9. Per germline, CDR1 PRHDT and CDR2 FYEKMQ (reference sequence). CDR3 sequence: CASSNIRQGDYNEQFF. The CDR3 DNA reads TGTGCCAGCAGTAACATCCGACAGGGGGACTACAATGAGCAGTTCTTC.

V is TRBV5-1 and J is TRBJ2-7; the match to TRBD1 covers 7 bases. Germline V CDR1 and CDR2: SGHRS, YFSETQ. V lost 4 bases and J lost 3; bases outside the gene matches: 10. The CDR3 contains 15 residues. Here the CDR3 DNA reads TGCGCCAGCAGCCCGGCCAGACAGGGCAGCTACGAGCAGTACTTC. Translation: CASSPARQGSYEQYF.

The chain is built from TRBV7-9 and TRBJ2-3; weak D call: TRBD2 (5 bases). CDR1 SEHNR and CDR2 FQNEAQ come from the germline V gene (reference sequence). With 4 bases removed from V and 1 base from J, the gap between germline ends came to 9 bases. The CDR3 runs to 14 residues. The CDR3 here is CASSYSGGTDTQYF. The CDR3 bases are TGTGCCAGCAGCTACTCCGGGGGCACAGATACGCAGTATTTT. The variable domain in full, completed from reference TRBV7-9 and TRBJ2-3, reads DTGVSQNPRHKITKRGQNVTFRCDPISEHNRLYWYRQTLGQGPEFLTYFQNEAQLEKSRLLSDRFSAERPKGSFSTLEIQRTEQGDSAMYLCASSYSGGTDTQYFGPGTRLTVL.

This chain links TRBV7-9 with TRBJ1-1; no definite D call. CDR1 and CDR2 (germline): SEHNR, FQNEAQ (reference sequence). The V end lost 2 bases, the J end lost 0 bases, and 7 bases lay between the germline ends. This CDR3 region has 14 residues. CDR3 sequence: CASSLIVMNTEAFF. In DNA form, the CDR3 reads TGTGCCAGCAGCTTAATAGTGATGAACACTGAAGCTTTCTTT.

This rearrangement joins TRBV21-1 to TRBJ1-3; the table assigns TRBD1, which was not confirmed against the DNA. TRBV21-1 is listed as a pseudogene. This CDR3 is built from 18 residues. Here the CDR3 DNA reads TGTGCCAGCAGCGCCTGTCGGACAGGCTGCTTCTCTGGAAACACCATATATTTT. It specifies CASSACRTGCFSGNTIYF.

With regard to this clone: The same CDR3 also results from other DNA sequences found in this sample. The genes are TRBV18 and TRBJ1-5; D unresolved. Germline V gene data show CDR1 as KGHSH and CDR2 as LQKENI. The CDR3 totals 14 residues. V shed 3 bases and J shed 3 bases, with 9 bases lying between them. CDR3 DNA sequence: TGTGCCAGCTCACCGGGCCGTTCCAATCAGCCCCAGCATTTT. Protein product: CASSPGRSNQPQHF.

The chain combines TRBV30 with TRBJ2-5; D not resolved. Germline values: CDR1 GTSNPN, CDR2 SVGIG (reference sequence). This CDR3 has 13 residues. The V end was cut by 1 base, the J end by 5 bases, with 11 bases between. The CDR3: CAWSGGPWETQYF. The CDR3 DNA sequence: TGTGCCTGGAGTGGAGGTCCCTGGGAGACCCAGTACTTC. The full variable domain, with the rest looked up from reference TRBV30 and TRBJ2-5, is SQTIHQWPATLVQPVGSPLSLECTVEGTSNPNLYWYRQAAGRGLQLLFYSVGIGQISSEVPQNLSASRPQDRQFILSSKKLLLSDSGFYLCAWSGGPWETQYFGPGTRLLVL.

V is TRBV5-1 and J is TRBJ2-5, with D tentatively TRBD1 (5 bases). The germline CDR1 and CDR2 sequences are SGHRS and YFSETQ. The CDR3 covers 16 residues. Trimming took 0 bases from V and 5 from J, leaving 17 bases between them. CDR3 sequence reads: CASSLDPRGRVETQYF. The CDR3, as DNA: TGCGCCAGCAGCTTGGACCCAAGGGGAAGGGTGGAGACCCAGTACTTC.

Regarding this clone: Other DNA variants within this sample encode the same CDR3. The rearrangement joins TRBV28 to TRBJ1-2; TRBD1 is a possible D gene (5 bases). This CDR3 is built from 14 residues. V lost 1 base to trimming and J lost 2 bases, with 8 bases between them. Looked up from germline, CDR1 is MDHEN and CDR2 is SYDVKM. CDR3 nucleotide sequence: TGTGCCAGCAGTTTATTGGGACCCAACTATGGCTACACCTTC. Its translation is CASSLLGPNYGYTF.

V and J are TRBV6-1 and TRBJ1-2; D remains unclear. Germline V gives CDR1 MNHNS, CDR2 SASEGT. This CDR3 has 13 amino acids. The V end was cut by 4 bases, the J end by 2 bases, with 8 bases between. The CDR3: CASSGYGNYGYTF. CDR3 nucleotides: TGTGCCAGCAGTGGCTATGGGAACTATGGCTACACCTTC.

The J gene is TRBJ1-1, the V gene TRBV5-6; weak D call: TRBD1 (6 bases). Trimming shortened V by 3 bases and J by 0 bases, and 12 bases separated the two germline ends. The germline V gene has CDR1 SGHDT and CDR2 YYEEEE. The CDR3 runs to 15 residues. CDR3 coding DNA: TGTGCCAGCAGCTGGAGGGACAAAATGAACACTGAAGCTTTCTTT. Protein sequence: CASSWRDKMNTEAFF.

This clone was detected once. The CDR3 DNA reads TGTGCCAGCAGCCCGCTAGCGGGTTCGAACACCGGGGAGCTGTTTTTT. This sequence encodes CASSPLAGSNTGELFF. The chain has TRBV7-6 and TRBJ2-2; 8 bases line up with TRBD2. Losses at the gene ends were 5 bases for V and 0 bases for J; bases not matched to a gene: 5. The CDR3 is made up of 16 amino acids. Germline loops: CDR1 SGHVS, CDR2 FNYEAQ.

CDR3 DNA sequence: TGTGCCAGCAGTTACTTGACCGGGGGGGCCCCCTACGAGCAGTACTTC. It specifies CASSYLTGGAPYEQYF. The chain links TRBV6-5 to TRBJ2-7, with 8 bases that match TRBD2. J gave up 2 bases and V 1 base, and 7 bases lay outside the gene matches. The CDR3 runs to 16 residues. Germline CDR1 is MNHEY and CDR2 is SVGAGI.

This rearrangement joins TRBV11-2 to TRBJ2-5, with a possible D match to TRBD1 (6 bases). This CDR3 contains 15 residues. Germline loops: CDR1 SGHAT, CDR2 FQNNGV. The V end lost 6 bases, the J end lost 2 bases, and 16 bases lay between the germline ends. The CDR3 sequence: CASSRRDTQQETQYF. For the CDR3, the DNA is TGTGCCAGCAGTCGACGGGACACACAACAAGAGACCCAGTACTTC.

This clone was found once. The chain carries TRBV5-6 and TRBJ1-2; 8 bases map to TRBD1. The germline V gene encodes CDR1 SGHDT and CDR2 YYEEEE. The V segment lost 4 bases and the J segment 6 bases; nucleotides outside the gene matches: 11. CDR3 length equals 15 residues. CDR3 bases: TGTGCCAGCAGCGGAGCCGGACAGGGTCGAGATGGCTACACCTTC. Protein product: CASSGAGQGRDGYTF. The entire variable domain, with the rest obtained from reference TRBV5-6 and TRBJ1-2, is as follows: DAGVTQSPTHLIKTRGQQVTLRCSPKSGHDTVSWYQQALGQGPQFIFQYYEEEERQRGNFPDRFSGHQFPNYSSELNVNALLLGDSALYLCASSGAGQGRDGYTFGSGTRLTVV.

The rearrangement links TRBV11-2 to TRBJ2-7; possibly TRBD2 for D (5 bases). The CDR3 extends over 14 amino acids. Trimming took off 1 base at V and 1 base at J, with 8 bases between the two ends. The germline V gene has CDR1 SGHAT and CDR2 FQNNGV. The CDR3 DNA reads TGTGCCAGCAGCTTAGTTCCGGGATCCTACGAGCAGTACTTC. Translated: CASSLVPGSYEQYF.

V is TRBV5-4 and J is TRBJ2-7, with D tentatively TRBD1 (5 bases). Germline lookup yields CDR1 SGHNT and CDR2 YYREEE (reference sequence). With 0 bases removed from V and 4 bases from J, the gap between germline ends came to 14 bases. The CDR3 is 15 amino acids. The CDR3 loop is CASSLGDSLGYEQYF. For the CDR3, the DNA is TGTGCCAGCAGCTTGGGCGACAGCCTCGGATACGAGCAGTACTTC.

In this sample, this clone turned up a few times. This chain links TRBV28 with TRBJ2-2; a possible D gene is TRBD2 (6 bases). Looked up from germline, CDR1 is MDHEN and CDR2 is SYDVKM. This CDR3 spans 12 amino acids. Trimming left V 8 bases short and J 8 bases short, with 12 bases between. The CDR3 loop reads CASGLTWGELFF. The CDR3 coding sequence is TGTGCCAGCGGACTAACCTGGGGGGAGCTGTTTTTT. The full variable domain, in which reference TRBV28 and TRBJ2-2 provide the parts outside the CDR3, is DVKVTQSSRYLVKRTGEKVFLECVQDMDHENMFWYRQDPGLGLRLIYFSYDVKMKEKGDIPEGYSVSREKKERFSLILESASTNQTSMYLCASGLTWGELFFGEGSRLTVL.

V gene TRBV6-5 combines with J gene TRBJ2-5; tentative D call: TRBD2 (5 bases). V lost 8 bases and J 3 bases, leaving 10 bases between the germline ends. The CDR3 is made up of 12 amino acids. Germline values: CDR1 MNHEY, CDR2 SVGAGI. CDR3 protein: CASGEIKETQYF. CDR3 coding DNA: TGTGCCAGCGGGGAGATTAAAGAGACCCAGTACTTC.

The V call is TRBV6-5, the J call TRBJ2-1, with D perhaps assigned TRBD1 or TRBD2 (5 bases each). CDR1 MNHEY and CDR2 SVGAGI come from the germline V gene. The CDR3 is made up of 14 amino acids. Trimming pared 2 bases from V and 5 bases from J, leaving 10 bases between. The CDR3 here is CASSYRLGDNEQFF. In DNA, the CDR3 is TGTGCCAGCAGTTACCGCCTGGGGGACAATGAGCAGTTCTTC.